The 24 T cell receptor beta chains below come from one sample, sequenced in a study of neurological immune-mediated disorders (dated by TCRdb to about 2019). Libraries came from 5' RACE. Sequencing took place on an Illumina HiSeq 2500. TCRdb trimmed public reads at Q25 via fastp, called clones via MiXCR and kept in-frame beta chains. Every entry covers one CDR3 protein and lists the most common genes and DNA from its rows. This sample is represented by under 90,000 distinct CDR3 sequences; roughly 10% of them were singletons. 9.5% to 10% of the sample rests with the top ten. This sample's time point label indicates: longitudinal time-point 1 (baseline). Specimen: PBMCs. The origin of the receptors is a man aged 25-45 years in good health.

The table lists this clonotype with a count of one. This chain uses TRBV3-1 with TRBJ2-5, with 8 bases that match TRBD2. V shed 8 bases, J shed 3 bases, and the junction held 20 bases outside the gene matches. The germline CDR1 and CDR2 sequences are LGHDT and YNNKEL (reference sequence). The CDR3 covers 18 residues. CDR3 nucleotide sequence: TGTGCCAGCGCCGCTCTCAATTCCCGTACTAGCGGAAAAGAGACCCAGTACTTC. Protein sequence: CASAALNSRTSGKETQYF.

This clonotype has a count of ten or more. V is TRBV7-2 and J is TRBJ2-1; 8 bases agree with TRBD2. Germline CDR1 and CDR2: SGHTA and FQGNSA. This CDR3 spans 16 amino acids. The V gene end was trimmed by 5 bases and the J gene end by 3 bases; junction bases not matched to a gene: 9. CDR3 loop: CASSPSGSGGYNEQFF. DNA for the CDR3: TGTGCCAGCAGCCCCAGTGGGAGCGGGGGCTACAATGAGCAGTTCTTC. Full variable domain (outside the CDR3, taken from reference TRBV7-2 and TRBJ2-1): GAGVSQSPSNKVTEKGKDVELRCDPISGHTALYWYRQSLGQGLEFLIYFQGNSAPDKSGLPSDRFSAERTGGSVSTLTIQRTQQEDSAVYLCASSPSGSGGYNEQFFGPGTRLTVL.

This clonotype was observed at least ten times. V is TRBV7-2 and J is TRBJ2-2; 7 bases are a match to TRBD2. The CDR3 runs 16 residues. The J segment lost 2 bases and the V segment lost 5 bases, leaving 8 bases of the junction unmatched. CDR1 and CDR2 from the germline V gene are SGHTA and FQGNSA. Written as DNA, the CDR3 is TGTGCCAGCAGCCATAGACTAGCCTCCAACACCGGGGAGCTGTTTTTT. This sequence encodes CASSHRLASNTGELFF.

In its sample, this clonotype was seen many times. The CDR3 here is CAGWTSGRGEQFF. CDR3 nucleotides: TGCGCCGGATGGACTAGCGGGAGAGGGGAGCAGTTCTTC. The rearrangement uses TRBV20-1 and TRBJ2-1; 13 nucleotides align to TRBD2. This CDR3 is built from 13 residues. From germline, CDR1 is DFQATT and CDR2 SNEGSKA (reference sequence).

This clonotype was seen many times. The chain recombines TRBV5-1 with TRBJ2-2; a possible D gene is TRBD1 (5 bases). The V gene's germline CDR1 is SGHRS and CDR2 YFSETQ. The V end was cut by 0 bases, the J end by 5 bases, with 14 bases between. CDR3 size: 16 residues. This chain's CDR3 is CASSLEGLPPTGELFF. The CDR3 nucleotides read TGCGCCAGCAGCTTGGAGGGGCTGCCCCCGACCGGGGAGCTGTTTTTT.

The chain is built from TRBV20-1 and TRBJ2-2, with 10 bases aligning to TRBD2. The length of the CDR3 is 17 residues. With V trimmed by 1 base and J by 3 bases, 8 bases remained unmatched. Germline V gene sequence: CDR1 DFQATT, CDR2 SNEGSKA (reference sequence). CDR3 nucleotide sequence: TGCAGTGCTAGAGTTAGTGGACTAGCGGACGACACCGGGGAGCTGTTTTTT. This encodes CSARVSGLADDTGELFF.

The chain combines TRBV7-9 with TRBJ2-7; 9 nucleotides match TRBD2. With V trimmed by 2 bases and J by 4 bases, 12 bases remained unmatched. This CDR3 has 17 amino acids. Germline V lookup: CDR1 SEHNR, CDR2 FQNEAQ (reference sequence). CDR3 protein: CASSLPTGLAGIYEQYF. The DNA of the CDR3 is TGTGCCAGCAGCTTACCGACCGGGCTAGCGGGAATTTACGAGCAGTACTTC.

This clonotype was observed a few times. This rearrangement joins TRBV25-1 to TRBJ2-5; no definite D call. The CDR3 loop spans 11 amino acids. Germline lookup yields CDR1 MGHDK and CDR2 SYGVNS. Trimming cost V 7 bases and J 4 bases, with 7 bases left between them. The CDR3 bases are TGTGCCAGCAAACAGAGAGAGACCCAGTACTTC. Encoded protein: CASKQRETQYF.

This clonotype was seen at least ten times. The chain recombines TRBV20-1 with TRBJ1-4; D is undetermined. Trimming left V 0 bases short and J 3 bases short, with 5 bases between. This CDR3 is 13 amino acids long. The germline gives CDR1 DFQATT, CDR2 SNEGSKA (reference sequence). The chain's CDR3 is CSARDGPNEKLFF. CDR3 bases: TGCAGTGCTAGAGACGGACCTAATGAAAAACTGTTTTTT.

There are many counts of this clonotype. This chain uses TRBV20-1 with TRBJ2-3, with TRBD1 matching over 10 bases. Germline V gene sequence: CDR1 DFQATT, CDR2 SNEGSKA (reference sequence). Trimming removed 5 bases from V and 5 bases from J; junction bases left unmatched: 4. The CDR3 runs to 13 residues. The CDR3 loop is CSARQGAGDTQYF. The DNA of the CDR3 is TGCAGTGCTCGACAGGGGGCGGGAGATACGCAGTATTTT.

This clonotype was counted many times. V is TRBV7-6 and J is TRBJ2-3; no clear D. Germline V CDR1 and CDR2: SGHVS, FNYEAQ. This CDR3 comprises 12 residues. Deletions cut 1 base from V and 6 bases from J, with 5 bases between. CDR3 protein: CASSLVGDTQYF. CDR3 bases: TGTGCCAGCAGCTTAGTGGGGGATACGCAGTATTTT.

This clonotype has ten or more counts. The chain combines TRBV7-3 with TRBJ2-6; D perhaps matches TRBD2 (5 bases). CDR1 is SGHTA, CDR2 FQGTGA, per germline. Trimming shortened V by 5 bases and J by 4 bases, and 12 bases separated the two germline ends. The CDR3 length is 15 residues. The CDR3 here is CASSGLLAGANVLTF. The CDR3 coding sequence is TGTGCCAGCAGCGGGCTTCTAGCCGGGGCCAACGTCCTGACTTTC.

Ten or more counts support this clonotype. The chain links TRBV5-1 to TRBJ2-1; perhaps TRBD2 as D (6 bases). CDR1 and CDR2 from the germline V gene are SGHRS and YFSETQ. V was pared by 4 bases and J by 11 bases, with 10 bases between. CDR3 length: 11 residues. CDR3 in DNA: TGCGCCAGCAGCCCGGGACTCAAGCAGTTCTTC. Amino acid sequence: CASSPGLKQFF. Looking up the rest from reference TRBV5-1 and TRBJ2-1 gives the full variable domain: KAGVTQTPRYLIKTRGQQVTLSCSPISGHRSVSWYQQTPGQGLQFLFEYFSETQRNKGNFPGRFSGRQFSNSRSEMNVSTLELGDSALYLCASSPGLKQFFGPGTRLTVL.

The sample holds many counts of this clonotype. The genes are TRBV20-1 and TRBJ2-7, with D perhaps TRBD2 (5 bases). The CDR3 has 15 amino acids. The ends were cut back, 6 bases at V and 1 base at J, with 19 bases in the middle. Germline CDR1 DFQATT, CDR2 SNEGSKA (reference sequence). The CDR3 loop is CSASPLAGPSYEQYF. Here the CDR3 DNA reads TGCAGTGCCTCGCCCCTCGCGGGCCCATCCTACGAGCAGTACTTC.

For this clonotype: A junction end diverges from the germline sequence, so it may reflect a read error. This sequence joins TRBV4-2 and TRBJ2-7, with 11 nucleotides matching TRBD2. The germline CDR1 and CDR2 sequences are LGHNA and YNFKEQ. This CDR3 spans 18 amino acids. As DNA, the CDR3 is TGTGCCAGCAGCGAAGACTACGGACTAGCGGGTTCGGCCTACGAGCAGTACTTC. As protein: CASSEDYGLAGSAYEQYF.

Within the sample, this clonotype is medium-sized. This rearrangement joins TRBV25-1 to TRBJ2-5; D is unresolved. This CDR3 region has 11 residues. V dropped 6 bases and J dropped 4 bases, with 6 bases sitting between them. The germline CDR1 and CDR2 sequences are MGHDK and SYGVNS. The DNA for the CDR3 is TGTGCCAGCAGGATGGGAGAGACCCAGTACTTC. Residues: CASRMGETQYF.

This clonotype has a count of ten or more. In DNA, the CDR3 is TGTGCCACCAGCAGAGACGACAGGGGAATCACAGATACGCAGTATTTT. This codes for CATSRDDRGITDTQYF. This chain links TRBV15 with TRBJ2-3, with TRBD1 matching over 8 bases. The germline gives CDR1 LNHNV, CDR2 YYDKDF (reference sequence). Trimming at V came to 0 bases and at J to 2 bases, leaving 4 bases not matched to a gene. There are 16 residues in the CDR3.

Many counts were recorded for this clonotype. This chain connects TRBV12-3 or TRBV12-4 to TRBJ2-7; possible D gene TRBD2, 6 bases. CDR3 length equals 13 residues. V lost 3 bases, J lost 7 bases, and 13 bases lay in between. The CDR3 nucleotides are TGTGCCAGCAGTTTGGGACTCTCCTTGGAGCAGTACTTC. It codes for CASSLGLSLEQYF.

This clonotype was observed many times. The CDR3 coding sequence is TGTGCCAGCAGTTCCGGGACAGGGGCCCATGGCTACACCTTC. This encodes CASSSGTGAHGYTF. This chain uses TRBV27 with TRBJ1-2; 10 nucleotides align to TRBD1. The CDR3 runs to 14 residues. Germline CDR1 is MNHEY and CDR2 is SMNVEV (reference sequence). With V trimmed by 4 bases and J by 6 bases, 5 bases remained unmatched.

In this sample, this clonotype turned up many times. The chain couples TRBV7-3 to TRBJ2-1, with 9 bases identical to TRBD1. The CDR3 spans 16 residues. CDR1 is SGHTA, CDR2 FQGTGA, per germline. J was trimmed by 9 bases and V by 8 bases; bases with no gene match: 17. This chain's CDR3 is CASRPMGQGTRSEQFF. CDR3 DNA sequence: TGTGCCAGCCGACCGATGGGACAGGGTACAAGGTCTGAGCAGTTCTTC.

At least ten counts were recorded for this clonotype. The CDR3 sequence is CASSPSYLENYEQYF. The CDR3 DNA reads TGTGCCAGCTCACCATCTTACCTGGAGAACTACGAGCAGTACTTC. V usage is TRBV18 and J usage is TRBJ2-7, with D uncertain. CDR1 and CDR2 from the germline V gene are KGHSH and LQKENI. Between the trimmed V and J ends, which lost 2 bases and 3 bases, there was a span of 14 bases. CDR3 size: 15 residues.

This clonotype has ten or more counts. The CDR3 DNA follows: TGTGCCAGCTCACCAGGGGGGACTAGCGGGAGTTGGCCCACCGCTGAGCAGTTCTTC. Translation gives CASSPGGTSGSWPTAEQFF. The rearrangement uses TRBV18 and TRBJ2-1, with TRBD2 matching over 14 bases. J gave up 9 bases and V 2 bases, and 15 bases lay outside the gene matches. Germline CDR1 KGHSH, CDR2 LQKENI. There are 19 residues in the CDR3.

This chain joins TRBV6-2 or TRBV6-3 and TRBJ1-5; 9 nucleotides line up with TRBD1. The CDR3 length is 17 residues. From germline, CDR1 is MNHEY and CDR2 SVGEGT. V trimming: 2 bases; J trimming: 2 bases; junction bases outside the gene matches: 7. The CDR3 DNA sequence: TGTGCCAGCAGTTACGTCCCGGGACAGGGAGGCAATCAGCCCCAGCATTTT. Protein product: CASSYVPGQGGNQPQHF.

The V call is TRBV7-9, the J call TRBJ2-7, with a possible D match to TRBD2 (5 bases). Trimming left V 6 bases short and J 9 bases short, with 12 bases between. Germline CDR1 SEHNR, CDR2 FQNEAQ (reference sequence). This CDR3 comprises 11 residues. CDR3 in amino acids: CASSNIEGQYF. In DNA form, the CDR3 reads TGTGCCAGCAGTAATATAGAGGGGCAGTACTTC.